The present T cell receptor (beta chain) was sequenced within a study of human T cells and chemical hapten exposure. Turning to the study itself: Slight differences in pooled library volume were the main source of varying TCR yields across samples. General study findings and limits: DPC sensitization produced no change in TCRs with frequency above 1 in 1000.

This sample's time point: healthy volunteer bleed at 6 weeks. Total RNA was isolated from whole blood that had not been fractionated. Remarks on this clonotype: The antigen remains undetermined.

Each cDNA molecule in the library carried unique molecular identifiers. In the source study's methods: Sample-level TCR yields exhibited a median of 95,638, with a range of roughly 20,000 to 750,000. TCRdb itself ran the RACE reads through MiXCR, one entry per CDR3 protein. The V and J calls here are based on TCRdb, not the publication. The sample consists of roughly 80,000 distinct CDR3 sequences, around 9.3% of them appearing once. Sample: whole blood. This sequence was found in a female donor in good health. Some clones in this sample may be carry-over from other donors' samples.

CDR3 residues: CASSTQTGLLGGYTF. The CDR3 DNA sequence: TGTGCCAGCAGCACCCAAACAGGCCTTTTGGGAGGCTACACCTTC. This chain connects TRBV7-9 to TRBJ1-2; a possible D gene is TRBD1 (5 bases). Per the germline V gene, CDR1 is SEHNR and CDR2 is FQNEAQ (reference sequence). The CDR3 is made up of 15 amino acids. V was clipped by 5 bases and J by 8 bases, with 21 bases between them.